This entry features one TCR beta chain sequence. This clonotype is described as medium-sized (0.01 to 0.1%). Its antigen specificity is not known. Base quality data are lacking; no much larger clone is found one base away. Sequencing took place on an Illumina MiSeq. TCRdb reprocessing: public reads trimmed at Q25 with fastp, clones called with MiXCR, in-frame beta chains kept. Identical CDR3 proteins give one entry, which carries the most common genes and DNA. The sample yields some 1,300 distinct CDR3 sequences; 13% were counted once. The top ten hold roughly 8% of the sample. This sample was included in a study of liver allograft versus peripheral blood T cells (TCRdb year 2020). With respect to the entire study: The study compared T cell receptor repertoires found within transplanted livers against repertoires in the peripheral blood of liver transplant recipients.

The study at large found these results: According to the report, the T cell receptor repertoires detected in peripheral blood were different from the repertoires found inside liver allografts.

The CDR3 goes from the cysteine to the phenylalanine over 13 residues. Left in the record is the CDR3 DNA by itself, 39 bases read in frame from the first base. The trim is 1 base for V and 5 bases for J, with a gap of 11 bases between the germline ends. From the germline V gene, CDR1 is SQVTM and CDR2 is ANQGSEA. The sequence joins TRBV29-1 to TRBJ2-5; the D gene remains uncertain. The source of this sequence is a human patient who had a liver transplant. It is possible that, after a transplant, some T cells come from the graft donor. The bases read TGCAGCGTTGAAGTTAGGGCGGAGGAGACCCAGTACTTC. This codes for CSVEVRAEETQYF.